The 18 T cell receptor beta chains below were found in one sample sequenced in a study of radiation and T cells in renal cell carcinoma. Time point described: blood 4 weeks post-SBRT, at nephrectomy. Treatment: 15 Gy SBRT to primary tumor, nephrectomy 4 weeks later. Measured with immunoSEQ multiplex PCR; TCRdb has only the in-frame clones, and not every one. Here the sample spans around 170,000 clones, around 90% being singletons. The material sequenced was blood, taken from a patient whose treatment included radiotherapy and nephrectomy. The receptors stem from a woman in her 50s with renal cell carcinoma.

The chain has TRBV15 and TRBJ2-7; D remains unclear. Looked up from germline, CDR1 is LNHNV and CDR2 is YYDKDF (reference sequence). The V end was cut by 0 bases, the J end by 2 bases, with 11 bases between. The CDR3 sequence is 15 residues long. DNA of the CDR3: TGTGCCACCAGCAGAGATAGGGTTGGGGCCTACGAGCAGTACTTC. Translated: CATSRDRVGAYEQYF.

This clone was seen a single time. J is TRBJ2-7 and V is TRBV29-1; 7 positions match TRBD1. V shed 3 bases and J 6 bases; nucleotides not matched to a gene: 11. Germline values: CDR1 SQVTM, CDR2 ANQGSEA. The length of the CDR3 is 14 residues. The DNA for the CDR3 is TGCAGCGTTGAGCAGGGGGATCGGGGCTCCGAGCAGTACTTC. It encodes CSVEQGDRGSEQYF.

The genes are TRBV6-5 and TRBJ1-1; the D is unclear. The germline V gene encodes CDR1 MNHEY and CDR2 SVGAGI. This CDR3 spans 15 amino acids. Trimming removed 0 bases from V and 4 bases from J, with 12 bases in between. CDR3 residues: CASSYSMELGTEAFF. CDR3 nucleotide sequence: TGTGCCAGCAGTTACTCGATGGAGTTGGGCACTGAAGCTTTCTTT.

The rearrangement uses TRBV5-1 and TRBJ2-2; a possible D gene is TRBD1 (5 bases). Trimming took 4 bases from V and 0 from J, leaving 10 bases between them. The CDR3 is 15 amino acids. CDR1 is SGHRS and CDR2 is YFSETQ in the germline V gene. CDR3: CASSPPGPNTGELFF. The CDR3 bases are TGCGCCAGCAGCCCGCCAGGGCCGAACACCGGGGAGCTGTTTTTT.

The chain employs TRBV6-1 and TRBJ1-1; a weak D match, TRBD1 (6 bases). The germline gives CDR1 MNHNS, CDR2 SASEGT. The CDR3 loop spans 13 amino acids. V was cut by 3 bases and J by 6 bases, with 11 bases left in between. As DNA, the CDR3 is TGTGCCAGCAGTGAGTACAGGGTCCCTGAAGCTTTCTTT. As protein: CASSEYRVPEAFF.

The chain carries TRBV7-8 and TRBJ1-1; TRBD1 is a possible D gene (6 bases). The CDR3 has 12 residues. Per germline, CDR1 SGHVS and CDR2 FQNEAQ. Deletions cut 5 bases from V and 7 bases from J, with 11 bases between. CDR3 in amino acids: CASSLGTIEAFF. The CDR3 DNA reads as TGTGCCAGCAGCCTGGGGACAATTGAAGCTTTCTTT.

The J gene is TRBJ2-7, the V gene TRBV19, with 8 bases identical to TRBD1. V trimming: 3 bases; J trimming: 7 bases; junction bases outside the gene matches: 5. Per germline, CDR1 LNHDA and CDR2 SQIVND (reference sequence). This CDR3 is 13 amino acids long. The CDR3 DNA is TGTGCCAGTAGTATGGGCAGGGGGCTGGAGCAGTACTTC. This gives the protein CASSMGRGLEQYF. Filled out from reference TRBV19 and TRBJ2-7, the complete variable domain reads DGGITQSPKYLFRKEGQNVTLSCEQNLNHDAMYWYRQDPGQGLRLIYYSQIVNDFQKGDIAEGYSVSREKKESFPLTVTSAQKNPTAFYLCASSMGRGLEQYFGPGTRLTVT.

This rearrangement joins TRBV5-4 to TRBJ2-7; perhaps D is TRBD1 or TRBD2 (5 bases each). This CDR3 has 14 amino acids. Germline CDR1 SGHNT, CDR2 YYREEE (reference sequence). V lost 0 bases and J lost 6, with 13 bases in between. In DNA form, the CDR3 reads TGTGCCAGCAGCTTGGACTTGGGGGTTCGCGAGCAGTACTTC. Amino acids: CASSLDLGVREQYF.

The V gene is TRBV18, the J gene TRBJ1-4; TRBD1 matches at 10 bases. V lost 6 bases to trimming and J lost 0 bases; unmatched junction nucleotides: 16. CDR3 length: 20 amino acids. Germline V CDR1 and CDR2: KGHSH, LQKENI. The CDR3 coding sequence is TGTGCCAGCTCTGCAAACTACCCGGGACAGGGGCCATCAACTAATGAAAAACTGTTTTTT. Protein sequence: CASSANYPGQGPSTNEKLFF.

This clone was detected only once. The junction and the germline gene differ at one end; a read error may be behind it. The chain is built from TRBV7-7 and TRBJ2-5, with D perhaps assigned TRBD1 or TRBD2 (5 bases each). The CDR3 loop spans 13 amino acids. The germline V gene encodes CDR1 SSHAT and CDR2 FNYEAQ (reference sequence). CDR3 nucleotide sequence: TGTGCTAGCAGCCTCGGGGCGGCAGAGACCCAGTACTTC. Amino acids: CASSLGAAETQYF. The complete variable domain, with remaining parts taken from reference TRBV7-7 and TRBJ2-5, reads GAGVSQSPRYKVTKRGQDVTLRCDPISSHATLYWYQQALGQGPEFLTYFNYEAQPDKSGLPSDRFSAERPEGSISTLTIQRTEQRDSAMYRCASSLGAAETQYFGPGTRLLVL.

The V and J genes are TRBV7-2 and TRBJ1-3; D is perhaps TRBD1 (5 bases). CDR1 SGHTA and CDR2 FQGNSA come from the germline V gene. V was shortened by 3 bases and J by 0 bases, with 12 bases between the two germline ends. This CDR3 comprises 16 residues. CDR3 sequence reads: CASSLGVPYSGNTIYF. The CDR3 nucleotides read TGTGCCAGCAGCTTGGGGGTCCCATACTCTGGAAACACCATATATTTT.

V usage is TRBV19 and J usage is TRBJ2-3; weak D call: TRBD1 (6 bases). CDR1 and CDR2 from the germline V gene are LNHDA and SQIVND (reference sequence). The ends were cut back, 3 bases at V and 2 bases at J, with 9 bases in the middle. The CDR3 is made up of 14 amino acids. CDR3 bases: TGTGCCAGTAGTATCCGGACAGTCACAGATACGCAGTATTTT. Translated: CASSIRTVTDTQYF.

This chain links TRBV6-6 with TRBJ1-1; 7 positions agree with TRBD1. CDR1 and CDR2 from the germline V gene are MNHNY and SVGAGI (reference sequence). The trim removed 2 bases at V and 5 bases at J, leaving 5 bases unmatched. The CDR3 sequence is 14 residues long. CDR3 sequence reads: CASSYDRVGTEAFF. CDR3 nucleotides: TGTGCCAGCAGTTACGACAGGGTCGGGACTGAAGCTTTCTTT.

The chain recombines TRBV6-5 with TRBJ2-3; D not resolved. Germline CDR1 MNHEY, CDR2 SVGAGI. This CDR3 is 12 amino acids long. The V end was cut by 3 bases, the J end by 8 bases, with 9 bases between. The CDR3 reads CASSYPGGTQYF. The CDR3 DNA follows: TGTGCCAGCAGTTATCCCGGCGGTACGCAGTATTTT.

CDR3 sequence: CASSVEGRGDTDTQYF. The CDR3 nucleotides are TGTGCCAGCAGCGTAGAGGGGCGGGGGGACACAGATACGCAGTATTTT. J is TRBJ2-3 and V is TRBV9; 8 bases fit TRBD2. The V gene's germline CDR1 is SGDLS and CDR2 YYNGEE. With 0 bases clipped from V and 2 bases from J, the junction kept 5 bases outside the gene matches. The CDR3 runs to 16 residues.

The gene calls are TRBV11-2 and TRBJ1-1; 7 nucleotides agree with TRBD1. The CDR3 runs to 17 residues. With V trimmed by 3 bases and J by 0 bases, 10 bases remained unmatched. The germline gives CDR1 SGHAT, CDR2 FQNNGV. The CDR3 loop reads CASSFKRTGTVNTEAFF. The CDR3 DNA sequence: TGTGCCAGCAGCTTCAAAAGAACCGGGACAGTGAACACTGAAGCTTTCTTT.

This chain joins TRBV6-5 and TRBJ2-7, with 9 bases lining up with TRBD1. The CDR3 contains 15 residues. Germline loops: CDR1 MNHEY, CDR2 SVGAGI. J was trimmed by 3 bases and V by 6 bases; bases with no gene match: 9. As DNA, the CDR3 is TGTGCCAGCAGCCGCGAGGACAGGGGAGGCTACGAGCAGTACTTC. Amino acids: CASSREDRGGYEQYF.

The chain's CDR3 is CASSVAENTEAFF. CDR3 DNA sequence: TGTGCCAGCTCAGTGGCAGAGAACACTGAAGCTTTCTTT. The rearrangement joins TRBV18 to TRBJ1-1; D ambiguous. The CDR3 has 13 residues. Trimming pared 5 bases from V and 1 base from J, leaving 8 bases between. Germline values: CDR1 KGHSH, CDR2 LQKENI.